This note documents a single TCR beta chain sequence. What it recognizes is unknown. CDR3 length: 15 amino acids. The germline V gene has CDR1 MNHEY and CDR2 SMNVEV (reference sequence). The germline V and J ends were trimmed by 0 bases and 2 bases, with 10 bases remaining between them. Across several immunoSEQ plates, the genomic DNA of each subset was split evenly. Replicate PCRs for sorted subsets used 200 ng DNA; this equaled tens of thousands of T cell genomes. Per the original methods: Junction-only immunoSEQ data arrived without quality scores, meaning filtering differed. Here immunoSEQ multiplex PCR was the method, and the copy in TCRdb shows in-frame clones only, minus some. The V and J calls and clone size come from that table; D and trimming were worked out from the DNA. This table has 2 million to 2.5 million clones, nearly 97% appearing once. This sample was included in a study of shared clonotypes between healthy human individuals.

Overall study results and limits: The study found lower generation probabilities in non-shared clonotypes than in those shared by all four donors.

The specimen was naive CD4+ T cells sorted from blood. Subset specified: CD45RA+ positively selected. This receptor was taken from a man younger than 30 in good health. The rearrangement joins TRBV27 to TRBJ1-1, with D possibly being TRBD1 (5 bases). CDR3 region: CASSLSGVGNTEAFF. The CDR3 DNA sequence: TGTGCCAGCAGTTTATCGGGGGTCGGAAACACTGAAGCTTTCTTT.